This T cell receptor (beta chain) originates from a study of blood T cell repertoires in COVID-19. Overall study context: Specimens from acute and convalescent COVID-19 originated in the United States, Italy and Spain. T cells, B-cell-depleted T cells, or PBMCs supplied cDNA or gDNA.

The V gene's germline CDR1 is SEHNR and CDR2 FQNEAQ (reference sequence). The CDR3 is 12 amino acids. Original methodology: Scientists estimated how many nucleated cells there were by amplifying reference gene primers. TCRdb keeps only in-frame clones here, not all; method: immunoSEQ multiplex PCR. Clone size and the V and J calls come from that table; the DNA yielded D and trimming. The data hold under 150,000 clones, with 70% to 90% observed a single time. To note about this clone: At one boundary the junction diverges from the germline segment, which might be a read error.

Sequenced sample: peripheral blood. This clonotype was obtained from a human donor in a cohort sampled during active COVID-19. The J gene is TRBJ2-1, the V gene TRBV7-9; TRBD1 is a possible D gene (6 bases). CDR3 sequence: CASSATGKQGLF. The CDR3 DNA sequence: TGTGCCAGCAGCGCCACAGGGAAACAAGGGCTCTTC.